Included here is one T cell receptor beta chain sequence, with context. Its antigen remains unidentified. No base qualities exist here, and no much larger clone lies one base off it. Counted from cysteine to phenylalanine, this CDR3 has 13 amino acids. Only the CDR3 DNA is retained, 39 bases long and in frame from the first base. V loses 2 bases, J loses 10 bases, and the germline ends lie 12 bases apart. The germline V gene supplies CDR1 KGHSH and CDR2 LQKENI. The sample is drawn from a study of blood T cell repertoires in COVID-19 (dated by TCRdb to about 2020). With respect to the entire study: The collaborator samples originated in the United States, Italy and Spain and spanned the acute and convalescent phases of COVID-19. The material from the prospective study consisted of cDNA or gDNA derived from T cells, B-cell-depleted T cells, or PBMCs. The dataset comprised deeply sampled blood TCRbeta repertoires from subjects exposed to, actively infected with, or recovered from COVID-19. A freely available public database, intended as a resource for researchers studying the immune response to SARS-CoV-2, is where the repertoires were released. Samples came from the ongoing ImmuneRACE study (first 160 participants) plus 1,254 subjects from 6 global collaborators. A de-identified subject ID, COVID-19 status, age in years and sex were almost always included in the sample metadata. Where available, HLA class I and class II types were obtained from metadata supplied by the sample provider rather than from assay-based typing. The research as a whole found: The quantity of clinical and demographic metadata differed by source and by participant and was supplied without curation.

TCRbeta CDR3 regions were amplified from genomic DNA using the immunoSEQ Assay, a bias-controlled multiplex PCR. In the source study's methods: The number of nucleated cells in each sample was estimated from the amplification of reference gene primers within the assay. To quantify the absolute abundance of each unique TCRbeta CDR3 rearrangement, sequence reads were collapsed and filtered. For each sample, productive Simpson clonality was calculated as the square root of Simpson's diversity index over productive rearrangements. TCRdb obtained this table from immuneACCESS and retained in-frame rearrangements with V and J assigned. These tables miss some clones; where compared with another copy, unresolved V genes account for less than half of the shortfall, and the remainder is unexplained. V and J calls plus clone size are reproduced from that table; the DNA served to infer D and trimming. The sample profile shows under 400,000 clones; about 87% of them were found once. The top ten constitute under 2% of the sample.

One collaborating source in Seattle enrolled patients during active infection and followed them longitudinally through the course of disease. Each collaborating institution followed its own protocols to collect whole blood in K2EDTA tubes. For TCRbeta analysis, collaborator samples were shipped as frozen whole blood, as isolated PBMCs, or as DNA extracted from either sample type. The sequencing input was peripheral blood. This receptor was obtained from a woman between 25 and 40 years old with COVID-19, enrolled during active disease. The V and J segments used are TRBV18 and TRBJ2-1; the D gene is perhaps TRBD2, from 5 matching bases. The encoded CDR3 is CASSPGRTLEQFF. The DNA sequence is as follows: TGTGCCAGCTCACCAGGCCGGACTCTGGAGCAGTTCTTC. Reference TRBV18 and TRBJ2-1 genes cover what lies past the CDR3, so the full variable domain is NAGVMQNPRHLVRRRGQEARLRCSPMKGHSHVYWYRQLPEEGLKFMVYLQKENIIDESGMPKERFSAEFPKEGPSILRIQQVVRGDSAAYFCASSPGRTLEQFFGPGTRLTVL.